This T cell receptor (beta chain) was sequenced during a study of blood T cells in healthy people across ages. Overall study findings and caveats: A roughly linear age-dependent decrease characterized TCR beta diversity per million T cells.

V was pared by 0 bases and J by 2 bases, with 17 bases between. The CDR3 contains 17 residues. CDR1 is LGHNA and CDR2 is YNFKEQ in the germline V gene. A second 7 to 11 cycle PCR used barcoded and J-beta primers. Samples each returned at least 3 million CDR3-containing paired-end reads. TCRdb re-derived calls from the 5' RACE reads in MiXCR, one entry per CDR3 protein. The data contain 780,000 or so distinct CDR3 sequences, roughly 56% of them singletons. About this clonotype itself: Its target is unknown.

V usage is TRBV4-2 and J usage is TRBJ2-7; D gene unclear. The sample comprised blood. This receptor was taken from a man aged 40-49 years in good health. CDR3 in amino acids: CASSQDFRTAGTYEQYF. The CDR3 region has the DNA TGTGCCAGCAGCCAAGATTTTAGAACGGCAGGAACCTACGAGCAGTACTTC.